A selection of T cell receptor beta chains follows, all from one sample in a study of T cell responses to AZD1222 COVID-19 vaccine. Data came from immunoSEQ multiplex PCR; TCRdb stores just in-frame clones and leaves some out. The data show over 100,000 clones, approximately 88% seen once. The sample consisted of peripheral blood, taken on day 0 of AZD1222 vaccination. The receptors come from an adult in good health. Each CDR3 is given with its conserved first and last residue. Each record gives: clone size, V gene, J gene, D gene, CDR3 protein, CDR3 DNA. The D gene is left open where the match is weak. Not every row has a clone size; where given, it reads once, few, many or a size class.

abundance: NA
v_gene: TRBV7-2
j_gene: TRBJ2-2
d_gene: NA
CDR3aa: CASSVSSTGRGTGELFF
CDR3nt: TGTGCCAGCAGCGTTAGCAGCACAGGGAGGGGCACCGGGGAGCTGTTTTTT

abundance: NA
v_gene: TRBV7-2
j_gene: TRBJ1-1
d_gene: NA
CDR3aa: CASSLFAVLNTEAFF
CDR3nt: TGTGCCAGCAGCTTATTTGCCGTTTTAAACACTGAAGCTTTCTTT

abundance: NA
v_gene: TRBV28
j_gene: TRBJ1-4
d_gene: NA
CDR3aa: CASRAPAGSWGEKLFF
CDR3nt: TGTGCCAGCAGGGCCCCGGCCGGGTCGTGGGGGGAAAAACTGTTTTTT

abundance: once
v_gene: TRBV5-1
j_gene: TRBJ2-1
d_gene: NA
CDR3aa: CASSLEGGHYNEQFF
CDR3nt: TGCGCCAGCAGCTTGGAGGGGGGTCACTACAATGAGCAGTTCTTC

abundance: once
v_gene: TRBV27
j_gene: TRBJ1-2
d_gene: NA
CDR3aa: CASSLRWSAGGGDYGYTF
CDR3nt: TGTGCCAGCAGTTTAAGGTGGTCGGCGGGGGGGGGCGACTATGGCTACACCTTC

abundance: NA
v_gene: TRBV4-3
j_gene: TRBJ1-5
d_gene: NA
CDR3aa: CASSQDHHVGLGTGNQPQHF
CDR3nt: TGCGCCAGCAGCCAAGATCACCACGTTGGGTTGGGGACGGGCAATCAGCCCCAGCATTTT

abundance: NA
v_gene: TRBV4-3
j_gene: TRBJ2-4
d_gene: NA
CDR3aa: CASSQDLGGWGNIQYF
CDR3nt: TGCGCCAGCAGCCAAGACTTAGGCGGATGGGGAAACATTCAGTACTTC

abundance: once
v_gene: TRBV27
j_gene: TRBJ1-4
d_gene: NA
CDR3aa: CASSPRIGATNEKLFF
CDR3nt: TGTGCCAGCAGCCCCCGAATTGGGGCAACTAATGAAAAACTGTTTTTT

abundance: NA
v_gene: TRBV3-1/TRBV3-2
j_gene: TRBJ1-1
d_gene: NA
CDR3aa: CASSRTGYEAFF
CDR3nt: TGTGCCAGCAGCCGGACGGGGTATGAAGCTTTCTTT

abundance: once
v_gene: TRBV10-3
j_gene: TRBJ2-1
d_gene: NA
CDR3aa: CAITSGHDNEQFF
CDR3nt: TGTGCCATCACCTCGGGACACGACAATGAGCAGTTCTTC

abundance: NA
v_gene: TRBV10-3
j_gene: TRBJ1-3
d_gene: NA
CDR3aa: CAISEFEASSGNTIYF
CDR3nt: TGTGCCATCAGTGAGTTTGAAGCAAGCTCTGGAAACACCATATATTTT

abundance: NA
v_gene: TRBV10-1
j_gene: TRBJ1-5
d_gene: NA
CDR3aa: CASSESWTHSNQPQHF
CDR3nt: TGCGCCAGCAGTGAGTCGTGGACACATAGCAATCAGCCCCAGCATTTT

abundance: NA
v_gene: TRBV15
j_gene: TRBJ2-1
d_gene: NA
CDR3aa: CATSRERGTPWSEQFF
CDR3nt: TGTGCCACCAGCAGAGAGAGGGGCACTCCATGGAGTGAGCAGTTCTTC

abundance: NA
v_gene: TRBV18
j_gene: TRBJ1-4
d_gene: NA
CDR3aa: CASSPSKTGVNEKLFF
CDR3nt: TGTGCCAGCTCACCAAGCAAGACAGGAGTTAATGAAAAACTGTTTTTT

abundance: NA
v_gene: TRBV6-5
j_gene: TRBJ2-2
d_gene: TRBD2
CDR3aa: CASGLAVLNTGELFF
CDR3nt: TGTGCCAGCGGGCTAGCGGTTCTTAACACCGGGGAGCTGTTTTTT

abundance: NA
v_gene: TRBV24-1
j_gene: TRBJ2-3
d_gene: TRBD1
CDR3aa: CATSDSDRARTDTQYF
CDR3nt: TGTGCCACCAGTGATTCTGACAGGGCGCGGACAGATACGCAGTATTTT

abundance: NA
v_gene: TRBV28
j_gene: TRBJ1-1
d_gene: TRBD1
CDR3aa: CASSPWTGNTEAFF
CDR3nt: TGTGCCAGCAGTCCATGGACAGGGAACACTGAAGCTTTCTTT

abundance: NA
v_gene: TRBV9
j_gene: TRBJ1-2
d_gene: TRBD1
CDR3aa: CASSVQSTGGNGYTF
CDR3nt: TGTGCCAGCAGCGTCCAGTCGACAGGGGGTAATGGCTACACCTTC

abundance: NA
v_gene: TRBV6-2/TRBV6-3
j_gene: TRBJ2-3
d_gene: TRBD2
CDR3aa: CASSSSGTSADTQYF
CDR3nt: TGTGCCAGCAGTTCTAGCGGGACTAGCGCAGATACGCAGTATTTT

abundance: NA
v_gene: TRBV10-2
j_gene: TRBJ2-3
d_gene: TRBD2
CDR3aa: CASSAGSLAGGTDTQYF
CDR3nt: TGCGCCAGCAGTGCGGGGAGCCTAGCGGGGGGGACAGATACGCAGTATTTT

abundance: NA
v_gene: TRBV19
j_gene: TRBJ2-7
d_gene: NA
CDR3aa: CASSIGGPSGEQYF
CDR3nt: TGTGCCAGTAGTATCGGGGGACCCAGCGGCGAGCAGTACTTC

abundance: few
v_gene: TRBV6-2/TRBV6-3
j_gene: TRBJ2-7
d_gene: NA
CDR3aa: CASSAVNGGDEQYF
CDR3nt: TGTGCCAGCAGTGCAGTTAACGGGGGCGACGAGCAGTACTTC

abundance: NA
v_gene: TRBV3-1/TRBV3-2
j_gene: TRBJ1-1
d_gene: NA
CDR3aa: CASSQGRGTEAFF
CDR3nt: TGTGCCAGCAGCCAGGGTAGGGGCACTGAAGCTTTCTTT

abundance: NA
v_gene: TRBV5-1
j_gene: TRBJ1-1
d_gene: NA
CDR3aa: CASSILQGTEAFF
CDR3nt: TGCGCCAGCAGCATATTACAGGGCACTGAAGCTTTCTTT